What follows is one TCR beta chain and its context. Its antigen is undetermined. This record belongs to a study of vaccination effects on CD4 cells after COVID-19. Clones were sequenced by immunoSEQ multiplex PCR, and TCRdb holds only the in-frame ones, with some missing. The sample yields 70,000 to 95,000 clones, 60% to 80% seen once. Peptide-pool stimulation followed by sequencing identified expanded antigen-specific CD4+ clonotypes in the ViraFEST assay. The culture ran for 10 days, and then CD4+ T cells were isolated. Either the mRNA-1273 or the BNT162b2 vaccine was given to participants as two doses. Peptides at 10 ug/ml and IL-2 at about 10 IU/ml were added to some 1.9 million PBMC per well. The input for sequencing was CD4+ T cells from PBMCs cultured with HCoV-OC43 spike peptides, taken after COVID-19 vaccination. The subset: HCoV-OC43 spike overlapping peptide pool stimulation. This receptor was identified in a human donor who received a COVID-19 vaccine.

CDR3 region: CAWNLQGGLYGYTF. CDR3 nucleotide sequence: TGTGCCTGGAACTTACAGGGGGGCTTATATGGCTACACCTTC. The V and J genes are TRBV30 and TRBJ1-2, with 8 nucleotides matching TRBD1. CDR3 length equals 14 residues. Germline V gives CDR1 GTSNPN, CDR2 SVGIG (reference sequence). Trimming removed 4 bases from V and 5 bases from J; junction bases left unmatched: 9. Full variable domain (outside the CDR3, taken from reference TRBV30 and TRBJ1-2): SQTIHQWPATLVQPVGSPLSLECTVEGTSNPNLYWYRQAAGRGLQLLFYSVGIGQISSEVPQNLSASRPQDRQFILSSKKLLLSDSGFYLCAWNLQGGLYGYTFGSGTRLTVV.